The 12 T cell receptor beta chains reported below all come from one sample, sequenced in a study of blood T cell repertoires in COVID-19. TCRdb's table, derived via immunoSEQ multiplex PCR, lists solely in-frame clones and lacks some. The sample has 80,000 to 90,000 clones; 70% to 90% are singletons. The sample comprised peripheral blood. These receptors all come from a woman in her sixties or seventies with acute or convalescent COVID-19.

This chain links TRBV19 with TRBJ2-2; 14 bases are shared with TRBD2. V was pared by 6 bases and J by 4 bases, with 1 base of the junction left unmatched. Germline CDR1 LNHDA, CDR2 SQIVND (reference sequence). The CDR3 length is 15 residues. This CDR3 reads CASSGLAGGTGELFF. The CDR3 coding sequence is TGTGCCAGTAGCGGACTAGCGGGGGGCACCGGGGAGCTGTTTTTT.

V and J are TRBV28 and TRBJ2-2, with 7 bases fitting TRBD1. This CDR3 has 15 residues. Germline V lookup: CDR1 MDHEN, CDR2 SYDVKM. Trimming took 6 bases from V and 13 from J; bases not matched to a gene: 17. The CDR3 region has the DNA TGTGCCAGCAGCCCAGGGGGTCGGGTTCGTGGTCGGCTGTTTTTT. As protein: CASSPGGRVRGRLFF.

The chain employs TRBV18 and TRBJ2-2, with 7 bases that match TRBD1. This CDR3 region has 15 residues. Trimming took 1 base from V and 3 from J; bases not matched to a gene: 2. CDR1 and CDR2 (germline): KGHSH, LQKENI. DNA of the CDR3: TGTGCCAGCTCACCACAGCAGGGGGACACCGGGGAGCTGTTTTTT. The encoded protein is CASSPQQGDTGELFF.

V is TRBV5-6 and J is TRBJ1-4; D unresolved. Germline assignment: CDR1 SGHDT and CDR2 YYEEEE. V dropped 1 base and J dropped 4 bases, with 11 bases sitting between them. The CDR3 length is 15 residues. This chain's CDR3 is CASSLWQANNEKLFF. The DNA for the CDR3 is TGTGCCAGCAGCTTGTGGCAGGCTAATAATGAAAAACTGTTTTTT.

CDR3 sequence: CAWRAGVGEKLFF. DNA of the CDR3: TGTGCCTGGAGAGCAGGGGTGGGGGAAAAACTGTTTTTT. The chain uses TRBV30 and TRBJ1-4, with D possibly TRBD1 on 6 matching bases. Germline lookup yields CDR1 GTSNPN and CDR2 SVGIG (reference sequence). The CDR3 spans 13 residues. Trimming took off 3 bases at V and 8 bases at J, with 13 bases between the two ends.

This sequence joins TRBV7-9 and TRBJ2-3; D may be TRBD2 (5 bases). V was pared by 1 base and J by 7 bases, with 15 bases between. The CDR3 is 15 residues long. Germline values: CDR1 SEHNR, CDR2 FQNEAQ (reference sequence). The CDR3 DNA reads as TGTGCCAGCAGCTTAGAGACTATCCCCCCCTATACGCAGTATTTT. Translating it yields CASSLETIPPYTQYF.

This rearrangement joins TRBV10-3 to TRBJ2-1; no clear D. Trimming took off 6 bases at V and 5 bases at J, with 17 bases between the two ends. Germline V lookup: CDR1 ENHRY, CDR2 SYGVKD. The CDR3 is made up of 15 amino acids. The CDR3 sequence is CAISPRVYPHNEQFF. The CDR3 DNA follows: TGTGCCATCAGCCCCCGGGTCTATCCACACAATGAGCAGTTCTTC.

The chain recombines TRBV7-2 with TRBJ2-3, with unresolved D. Germline lookup yields CDR1 SGHTA and CDR2 FQGNSA. The CDR3 covers 13 residues. V was cut by 2 bases and J by 6 bases, with 9 bases left in between. CDR3 in DNA: TGTGCCAGCAGCTTATGGCTTACCGATACGCAGTATTTT. Its protein product is CASSLWLTDTQYF. Using reference TRBV7-2 and TRBJ2-3 for the parts outside the CDR3, the full variable domain is GAGVSQSPSNKVTEKGKDVELRCDPISGHTALYWYRQSLGQGLEFLIYFQGNSAPDKSGLPSDRFSAERTGGSVSTLTIQRTQQEDSAVYLCASSLWLTDTQYFGPGTRLTVL.

The genes are TRBV11-3 and TRBJ1-1, with D hard to call. The CDR3 consists of 13 residues. V shed 4 bases and J shed 6 bases, with 12 bases lying between them. Germline V gene data show CDR1 as SGHNT and CDR2 as YENEEA. CDR3 residues: CASSSELSAEAFF. In nucleotides, the CDR3 is TGTGCCAGCAGCTCGGAGCTCAGCGCTGAAGCTTTCTTT.

The chain carries TRBV29-1 and TRBJ2-5; D is perhaps TRBD2 (5 bases). Germline V gene lookup returns CDR1 SQVTM and CDR2 ANQGSEA. The CDR3 is made up of 14 amino acids. V was shortened by 5 bases and J by 5 bases, with 18 bases between the two germline ends. This chain's CDR3 is CSVIGGSLLETQYF. The CDR3 region has the DNA TGCAGCGTTATTGGAGGATCCCTGTTGGAGACCCAGTACTTC. The whole variable domain, filled in from reference TRBV29-1 and TRBJ2-5, reads SAVISQKPSRDICQRGTSLTIQCQVDSQVTMMFWYRQQPGQSLTLIATANQGSEATYESGFVIDKFPISRPNLTFSTLTVSNMSPEDSSIYLCSVIGGSLLETQYFGPGTRLLVL.

This chain uses TRBV18 with TRBJ2-4; D ambiguous. The germline V gene encodes CDR1 KGHSH and CDR2 LQKENI. The V end lost 1 base, the J end lost 5 bases, and 12 bases lay between the germline ends. This CDR3 comprises 15 residues. CDR3 region: CASSPRKWAENIQYF. CDR3 DNA sequence: TGTGCCAGCTCACCACGTAAGTGGGCCGAAAACATTCAGTACTTC.

The V and J genes are TRBV11-3 and TRBJ2-3; D possibly corresponds to TRBD2 (7 bases). The CDR3 runs to 14 residues. The germline V gene has CDR1 SGHNT and CDR2 YENEEA. Deletions cut 7 bases from V and 4 bases from J, with 15 bases between. This chain's CDR3 is CASTRGADSDTQYF. In DNA, the CDR3 is TGTGCCAGCACTCGGGGGGCAGACTCAGATACGCAGTATTTT.